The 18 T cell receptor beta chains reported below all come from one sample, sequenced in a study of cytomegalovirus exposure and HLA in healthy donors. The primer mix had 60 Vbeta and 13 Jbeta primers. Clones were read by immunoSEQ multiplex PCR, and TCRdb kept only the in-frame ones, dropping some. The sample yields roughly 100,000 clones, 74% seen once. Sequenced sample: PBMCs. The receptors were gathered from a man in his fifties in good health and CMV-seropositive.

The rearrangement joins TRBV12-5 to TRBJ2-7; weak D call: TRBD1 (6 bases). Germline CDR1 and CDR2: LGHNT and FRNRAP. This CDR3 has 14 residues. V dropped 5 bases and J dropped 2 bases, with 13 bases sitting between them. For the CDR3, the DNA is TGTGCTAGTGGTCCCTACAGGGAGCCCTACGAGCAGTACTTC. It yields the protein CASGPYREPYEQYF.

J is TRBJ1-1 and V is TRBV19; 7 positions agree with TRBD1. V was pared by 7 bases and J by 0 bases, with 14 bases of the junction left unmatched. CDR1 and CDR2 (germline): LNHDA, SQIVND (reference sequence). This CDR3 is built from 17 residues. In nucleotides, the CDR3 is TGTGCCAGTACCCCAGGGCACAGGGGCTATTTGAACACTGAAGCTTTCTTT. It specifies CASTPGHRGYLNTEAFF.

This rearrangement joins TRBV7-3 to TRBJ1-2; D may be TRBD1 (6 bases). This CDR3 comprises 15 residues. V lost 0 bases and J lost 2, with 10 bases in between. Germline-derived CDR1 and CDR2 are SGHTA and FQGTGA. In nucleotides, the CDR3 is TGTGCCAGCAGCTTAACGGACAGTGACAACTATGGCTACACCTTC. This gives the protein CASSLTDSDNYGYTF.

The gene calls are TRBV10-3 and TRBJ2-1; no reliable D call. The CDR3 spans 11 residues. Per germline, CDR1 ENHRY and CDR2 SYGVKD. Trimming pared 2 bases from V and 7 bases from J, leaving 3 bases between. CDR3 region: CAISEVNEQFF. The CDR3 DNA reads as TGTGCCATCAGTGAGGTAAATGAGCAGTTCTTC.

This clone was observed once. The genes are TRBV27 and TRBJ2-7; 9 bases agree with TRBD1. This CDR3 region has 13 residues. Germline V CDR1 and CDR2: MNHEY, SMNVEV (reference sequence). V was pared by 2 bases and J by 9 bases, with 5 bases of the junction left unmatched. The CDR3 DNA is TGTGCCAGCAGTTTACGGACAGGGGTCGGGCAGTACTTC. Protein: CASSLRTGVGQYF.

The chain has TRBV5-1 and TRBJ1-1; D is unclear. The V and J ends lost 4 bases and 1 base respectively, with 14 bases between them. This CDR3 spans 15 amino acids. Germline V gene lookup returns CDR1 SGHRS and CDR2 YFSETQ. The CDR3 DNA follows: TGCGCCAGCAGCCCTAACCCCTCCGGGAACACTGAAGCTTTCTTT. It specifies CASSPNPSGNTEAFF.

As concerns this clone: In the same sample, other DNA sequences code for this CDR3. CDR3 coding DNA: TGCAGTGCTAGAGACAGCTACGAGCAGTACTTC. Translated: CSARDSYEQYF. The V call is TRBV20-1, the J call TRBJ2-7; D unclear. The CDR3 contains 11 residues. Trimming removed 0 bases from V and 3 bases from J, with 3 bases in between. Germline-derived CDR1 and CDR2 are DFQATT and SNEGSKA (reference sequence).

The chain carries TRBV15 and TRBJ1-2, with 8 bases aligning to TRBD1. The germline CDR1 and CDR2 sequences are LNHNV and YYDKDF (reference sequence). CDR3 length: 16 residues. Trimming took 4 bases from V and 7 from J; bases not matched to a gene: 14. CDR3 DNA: TGTGCCACCAGCACCAGTTCTACGGACAGGGTACTTGGCTACACCTTC. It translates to CATSTSSTDRVLGYTF.

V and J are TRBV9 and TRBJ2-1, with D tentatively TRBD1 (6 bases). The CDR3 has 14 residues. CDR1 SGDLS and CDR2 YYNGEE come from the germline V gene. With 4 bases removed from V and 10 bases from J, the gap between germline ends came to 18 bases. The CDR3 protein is CASSQDHRGTEQFF. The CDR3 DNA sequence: TGTGCCAGCAGCCAAGACCACCGTGGGACAGAGCAGTTCTTC.

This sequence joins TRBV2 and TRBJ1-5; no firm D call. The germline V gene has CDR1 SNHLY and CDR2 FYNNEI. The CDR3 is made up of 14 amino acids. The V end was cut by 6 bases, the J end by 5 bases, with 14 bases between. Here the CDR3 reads CASSEEGSHQPQHF. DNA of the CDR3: TGTGCCAGCAGCGAGGAGGGATCGCATCAGCCCCAGCATTTT.

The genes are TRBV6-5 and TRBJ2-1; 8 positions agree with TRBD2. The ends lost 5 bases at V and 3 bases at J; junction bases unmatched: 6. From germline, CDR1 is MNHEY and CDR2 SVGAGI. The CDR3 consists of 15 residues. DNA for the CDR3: TGTGCCAGCAGTGTCGGCGGGGGGCACTACAATGAGCAGTTCTTC. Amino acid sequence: CASSVGGGHYNEQFF.

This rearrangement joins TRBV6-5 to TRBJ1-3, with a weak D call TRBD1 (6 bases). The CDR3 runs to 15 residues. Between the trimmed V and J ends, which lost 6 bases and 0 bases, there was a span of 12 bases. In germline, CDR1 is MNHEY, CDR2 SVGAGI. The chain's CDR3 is CASRSTGLSGNTIYF. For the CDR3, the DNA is TGTGCCAGCAGATCGACAGGTCTCTCTGGAAACACCATATATTTT.

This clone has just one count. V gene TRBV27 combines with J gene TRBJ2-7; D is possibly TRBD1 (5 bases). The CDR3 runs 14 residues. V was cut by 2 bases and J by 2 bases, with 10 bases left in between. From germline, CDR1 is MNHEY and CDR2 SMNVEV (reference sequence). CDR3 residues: CASSLRAGPYEQYF. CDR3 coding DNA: TGTGCCAGCAGTTTAAGAGCAGGGCCCTACGAGCAGTACTTC.

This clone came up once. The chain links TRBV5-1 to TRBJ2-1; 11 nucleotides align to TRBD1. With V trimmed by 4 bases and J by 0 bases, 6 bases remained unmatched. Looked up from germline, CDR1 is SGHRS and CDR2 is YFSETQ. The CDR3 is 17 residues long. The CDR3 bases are TGCGCCAGCAGCCCGGGACAGGGGGTCAGCTCCTACAATGAGCAGTTCTTC. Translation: CASSPGQGVSSYNEQFF.

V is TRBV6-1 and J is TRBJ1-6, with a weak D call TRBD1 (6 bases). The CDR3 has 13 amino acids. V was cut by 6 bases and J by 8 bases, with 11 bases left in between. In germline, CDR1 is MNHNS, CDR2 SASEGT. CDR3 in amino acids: CASRQGGDSPLHF. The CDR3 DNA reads TGTGCCAGCAGACAGGGTGGGGATTCACCCCTCCACTTT.

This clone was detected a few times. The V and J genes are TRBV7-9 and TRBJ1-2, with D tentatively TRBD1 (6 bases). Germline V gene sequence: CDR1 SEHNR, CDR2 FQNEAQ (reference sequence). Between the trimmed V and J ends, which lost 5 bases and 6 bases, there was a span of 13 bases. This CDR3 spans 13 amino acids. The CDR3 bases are TGTGCCAGCAGCCTCCAGGGGAGTCATGGCTACACCTTC. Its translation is CASSLQGSHGYTF.

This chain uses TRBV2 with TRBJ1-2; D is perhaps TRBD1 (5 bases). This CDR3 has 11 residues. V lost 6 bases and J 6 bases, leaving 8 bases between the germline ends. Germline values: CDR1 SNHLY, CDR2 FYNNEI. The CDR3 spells CASRQENGYTF. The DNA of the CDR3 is TGTGCCAGCAGACAGGAGAATGGCTACACCTTC.

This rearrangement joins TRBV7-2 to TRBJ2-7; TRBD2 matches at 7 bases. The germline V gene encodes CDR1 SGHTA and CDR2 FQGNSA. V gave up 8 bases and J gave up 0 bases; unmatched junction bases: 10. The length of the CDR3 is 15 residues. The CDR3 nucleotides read TGTGCCAGCCTCAAGGGAGGGGCGGACTCCTACGAGCAGTACTTC. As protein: CASLKGGADSYEQYF. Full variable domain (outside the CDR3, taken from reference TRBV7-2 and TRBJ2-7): GAGVSQSPSNKVTEKGKDVELRCDPISGHTALYWYRQSLGQGLEFLIYFQGNSAPDKSGLPSDRFSAERTGGSVSTLTIQRTQQEDSAVYLCASLKGGADSYEQYFGPGTRLTVT.